The next 15 T cell receptor beta chains were all read from a single sample in a study of T cell repertoires in cytomegalovirus infection. TCRdb ran MiXCR on the reads and lists one entry per CDR3 protein. Of under 800,000 distinct CDR3 sequences detected, around 24% appear once; the ten largest clones hold 7.5% to 9%. The sample taken for sequencing was CD8+ T cells from PBMCs. These receptors all stem from a human donor in good health (CMV status not recorded). Some clones in this sample may be carry-over from other donors' samples.

This clonotype was recorded many times. The chain is built from TRBV7-2 and TRBJ2-2; possibly TRBD2 for D (5 bases). Germline CDR1 and CDR2: SGHTA and FQGNSA. The CDR3 runs 15 residues. Trimming left V 7 bases short and J 3 bases short, with 15 bases between. CDR3 protein: CASTRRRLDTGELFF. CDR3 nucleotides: TGTGCCAGCACCCGGCGGAGGTTGGACACCGGGGAGCTGTTTTTT.

Comment on this clonotype: This could be a read error, since a much larger clone is one nucleotide away. The conserved closing phenylalanine or tryptophan is absent in this CDR3, likely reflecting a read error. The CDR3 region has the DNA TGTGCCAGCAGCTCGGGACAGCTCCTCAGTGAAGCTTTCTCT. Translated, it gives CASSSGQLLSEAFS. The chain recombines TRBV7-9 with TRBJ1-1; 7 bases align to TRBD1. From germline, CDR1 is SEHNR and CDR2 FQNEAQ (reference sequence). V gave up 4 bases and J gave up 7 bases; unmatched junction bases: 9. CDR3 length: 14 residues.

This clonotype occurred many times. V and J are TRBV6-2 or TRBV6-3 and TRBJ2-1, with D possibly matching TRBD1 (5 bases). This CDR3 contains 15 residues. CDR1 is MNHEY, CDR2 SVGEGT, per germline. The V end lost 5 bases, the J end lost 6 bases, and 17 bases lay between the germline ends. CDR3 protein: CASSRLDIIPNEQFF. DNA of the CDR3: TGTGCCAGCAGTCGCCTGGACATAATCCCCAATGAGCAGTTCTTC.

This chain joins TRBV7-8 and TRBJ1-5; 9 nucleotides agree with TRBD1. Germline V gene lookup returns CDR1 SGHVS and CDR2 FQNEAQ. V shed 5 bases and J 5 bases; nucleotides not matched to a gene: 7. The CDR3 spans 15 residues. For the CDR3, the DNA is TGTGCCAGCAGCCGCCGACAGGGGGATGATCAGCCCCAGCATTTT. Protein sequence: CASSRRQGDDQPQHF.

In its sample, this clonotype was seen many times. This sequence joins TRBV7-6 and TRBJ2-1; 9 bases agree with TRBD1. This CDR3 contains 15 residues. Germline assignment: CDR1 SGHVS and CDR2 FNYEAQ. The J segment lost 8 bases and the V segment lost 2 bases, leaving 7 bases of the junction unmatched. The CDR3 loop reads CASSLNLDRGYEQFF. In nucleotides, the CDR3 is TGTGCCAGCAGCTTAAACTTGGACAGGGGATATGAGCAGTTCTTC.

The sample holds many counts of this clonotype. The chain links TRBV19 to TRBJ1-1; D is unclear. CDR3 length: 11 amino acids. Trimming removed 9 bases from V and 1 base from J, with 6 bases in between. The V gene's germline CDR1 is LNHDA and CDR2 SQIVND (reference sequence). The CDR3 region is CASRTNTEAFF. The CDR3 region has the DNA TGTGCCAGCAGGACGAACACTGAAGCTTTCTTT.

This clonotype has just one count. Being one base from a much bigger clone, this may be a read error. The chain is built from TRBV29-1 and TRBJ2-5; D unclear. Trimming pared 0 bases from V and 5 bases from J, leaving 19 bases between. CDR1 and CDR2 (germline): SQVTM, ANQGSEA. The CDR3 totals 16 residues. CDR3 protein: CSVEDLGTDVPETQYF. The CDR3 DNA follows: TGCAGCGTTGAAGATCTTGGAACGGACGTACCGGAGACCCAGTACTTC.

This sequence joins TRBV9 and TRBJ2-7; unclear D gene. CDR3 length: 14 amino acids. V lost 0 bases and J 2 bases, leaving 9 bases between the germline ends. The V gene's germline CDR1 is SGDLS and CDR2 YYNGEE. CDR3 residues: CASSVGPDPYEQYV. The DNA for the CDR3 is TGTGCCAGCAGCGTAGGGCCAGATCCCTACGAGCAGTACGTC.

This chain links TRBV20-1 with TRBJ1-5; D not resolved. The germline V gene encodes CDR1 DFQATT and CDR2 SNEGSKA (reference sequence). The V end lost 0 bases, the J end lost 4 bases, and 13 bases lay between the germline ends. CDR3 length: 15 amino acids. CDR3 in amino acids: CSARDEKVGNQPQHF. DNA of the CDR3: TGCAGTGCTAGAGATGAAAAGGTTGGGAATCAGCCCCAGCATTTT.

The chain links TRBV29-1 to TRBJ2-7; D may correspond to TRBD1 or TRBD2 (5 bases each). The germline CDR1 and CDR2 sequences are SQVTM and ANQGSEA. V was trimmed by 0 bases and J by 7 bases, leaving 10 bases between them. The CDR3 is made up of 12 amino acids. The CDR3 protein is CSVEDEGWEQYF. The CDR3 region has the DNA TGCAGCGTTGAAGATGAGGGGTGGGAGCAGTACTTC.

This clonotype was seen a handful of times. V gene TRBV4-1 combines with J gene TRBJ1-4, with D maybe TRBD1 (5 bases). CDR1 is MGHRA, CDR2 YSYEKL, per germline. With 0 bases removed from V and 6 bases from J, the gap between germline ends came to 11 bases. The CDR3 is made up of 15 amino acids. The CDR3 protein is CASSQDMGGDEKLFF. In DNA form, the CDR3 reads TGCGCCAGCAGCCAAGATATGGGAGGGGATGAAAAACTGTTTTTT.

This clonotype has ten or more counts. This chain joins TRBV7-9 and TRBJ1-5; TRBD1 agrees at 7 bases. The CDR3 length is 17 residues. V shed 5 bases and J 1 base; nucleotides not matched to a gene: 11. Germline V gives CDR1 SEHNR, CDR2 FQNEAQ (reference sequence). CDR3 loop: CASSPREGAGSNQPQHF. CDR3 DNA: TGTGCCAGCAGCCCCAGAGAGGGGGCGGGAAGCAATCAGCCCCAGCATTTT. The variable domain in full, with the rest retrieved from reference TRBV7-9 and TRBJ1-5, is DTGVSQNPRHKITKRGQNVTFRCDPISEHNRLYWYRQTLGQGPEFLTYFQNEAQLEKSRLLSDRFSAERPKGSFSTLEIQRTEQGDSAMYLCASSPREGAGSNQPQHFGDGTRLSIL.

The chain combines TRBV7-6 with TRBJ2-1; TRBD2 is a possible D gene (6 bases). From germline, CDR1 is SGHVS and CDR2 FNYEAQ. CDR3 size: 15 residues. V dropped 1 base and J dropped 8 bases, with 15 bases sitting between them. Here the CDR3 DNA reads TGTGCCAGCAGCTTAGGTGGTAGCGGCAGGGATGAGCAGTTCTTC. Translation gives CASSLGGSGRDEQFF.

This chain connects TRBV20-1 to TRBJ2-1; 12 bases agree with TRBD2. CDR1 DFQATT and CDR2 SNEGSKA come from the germline V gene (reference sequence). The CDR3 runs 21 residues. The ends lost 0 bases at V and 6 bases at J; junction bases unmatched: 21. The CDR3 DNA reads as TGCAGTGCTAGAGATCCCGCCGGGACTACCTCCCTAGCGGGGGGGCCCAATGAGCAGTTCTTC. The encoded protein is CSARDPAGTTSLAGGPNEQFF.

This clonotype appeared a few times. The chain links TRBV28 to TRBJ1-1, with D perhaps matching TRBD1 (5 bases). The germline V gene has CDR1 MDHEN and CDR2 SYDVKM. This CDR3 spans 13 amino acids. With 7 bases removed from V and 3 bases from J, the gap between germline ends came to 12 bases. CDR3 coding DNA: TGTGCCAGCACGGAGGTAGGGGACACTGAAGCTTTCTTT. It codes for CASTEVGDTEAFF. Looking up the rest from reference TRBV28 and TRBJ1-1 gives the full variable domain: DVKVTQSSRYLVKRTGEKVFLECVQDMDHENMFWYRQDPGLGLRLIYFSYDVKMKEKGDIPEGYSVSREKKERFSLILESASTNQTSMYLCASTEVGDTEAFFGQGTRLTVV.